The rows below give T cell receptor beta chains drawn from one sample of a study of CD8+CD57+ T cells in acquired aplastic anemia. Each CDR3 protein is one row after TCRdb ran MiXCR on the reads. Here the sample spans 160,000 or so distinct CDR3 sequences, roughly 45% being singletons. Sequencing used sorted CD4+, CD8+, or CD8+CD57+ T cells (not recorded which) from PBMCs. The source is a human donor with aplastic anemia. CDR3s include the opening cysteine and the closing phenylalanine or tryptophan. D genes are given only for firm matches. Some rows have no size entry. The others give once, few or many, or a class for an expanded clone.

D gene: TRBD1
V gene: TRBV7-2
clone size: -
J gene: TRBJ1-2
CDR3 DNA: TGTGCCAGCAGCCCGGGGACAGGAGCTCTGGGCGGCTACACCTTC
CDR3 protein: CASSPGTGALGGYTF

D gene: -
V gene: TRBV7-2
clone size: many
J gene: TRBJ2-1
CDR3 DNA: TGTGCCAGCAGCCCCCGACAGTCCTACAATGAGCAGTTCTTC
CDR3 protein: CASSPRQSYNEQFF

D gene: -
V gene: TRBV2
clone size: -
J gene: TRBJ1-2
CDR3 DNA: TGTGCCAGTACTGGGCTCCGCTATGGCTACACCTTC
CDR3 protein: CASTGLRYGYTF

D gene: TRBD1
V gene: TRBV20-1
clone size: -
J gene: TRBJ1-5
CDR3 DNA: TGCAGTGCCCGGACAGGGGGCGCGAACAATCAGCCCCAGCATTTT
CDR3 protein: CSARTGGANNQPQHF

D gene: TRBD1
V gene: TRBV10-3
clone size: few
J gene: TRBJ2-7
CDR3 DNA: TGTGCCATCAGGGAGACAGGGAATTTAGACGAGCAGTACTTC
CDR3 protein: CAIRETGNLDEQYF

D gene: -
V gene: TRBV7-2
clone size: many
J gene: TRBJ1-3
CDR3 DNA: TGTGCCAGCAGCCCTGCCTCTGGAAACACCATATATTTT
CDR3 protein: CASSPASGNTIYF

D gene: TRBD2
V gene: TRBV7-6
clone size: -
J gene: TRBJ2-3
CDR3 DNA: TGTGCCAGCAGCCCCAACGGGGGGTCGAGTTTCGGCACAGATACGCAGTATTTT
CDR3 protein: CASSPNGGSSFGTDTQYF

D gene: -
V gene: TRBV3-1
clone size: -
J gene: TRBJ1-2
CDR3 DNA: TGTGCCAGCACTTCGGTTCTCGGGGATGGCTACACCTTC
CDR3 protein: CASTSVLGDGYTF

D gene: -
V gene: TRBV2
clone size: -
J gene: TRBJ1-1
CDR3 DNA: TGTGCCAGCAGTGAAGTGAGGGGCACTGAAGCTTTCTTT
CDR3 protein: CASSEVRGTEAFF

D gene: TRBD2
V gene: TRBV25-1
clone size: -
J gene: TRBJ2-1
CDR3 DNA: TGTGCCAGCAGTGATTGGGTAGCGGGATACTACAATGAGCAGTTCTTC
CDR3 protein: CASSDWVAGYYNEQFF

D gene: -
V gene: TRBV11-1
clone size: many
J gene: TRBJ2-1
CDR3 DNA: TGTGCCAGCAGCTCGCGGGGAGGGGGGAATGAGCAGTTCTTC
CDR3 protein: CASSSRGGGNEQFF

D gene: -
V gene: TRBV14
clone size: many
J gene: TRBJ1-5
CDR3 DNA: TGTGCCAGCAGCCAAGCGGGGTCCACTCAGCCCCAGCATTTT
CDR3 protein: CASSQAGSTQPQHF

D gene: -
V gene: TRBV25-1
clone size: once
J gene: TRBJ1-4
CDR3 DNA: TGTGCCAGCAGAGCAGGTGAAAAACTGTTTTTT
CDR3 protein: CASRAGEKLFF

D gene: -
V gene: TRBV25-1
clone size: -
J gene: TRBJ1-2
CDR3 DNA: TGTGCCAGCAGTGAAGGGGACTCAGACATCTATGGCTACACCTTC
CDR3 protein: CASSEGDSDIYGYTF

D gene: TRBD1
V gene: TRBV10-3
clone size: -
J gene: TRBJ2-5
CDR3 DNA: TGTGCCATCAGCGGGACAGGGGAAGAGACCCAGTACTTC
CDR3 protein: CAISGTGEETQYF